This TCR beta chain is from a study of cytomegalovirus exposure and HLA in healthy donors. The study's findings and limits: Later analysis reportedly placed an Asian-associated ancestry cluster below the roughly 670-donor mean in N-insertions.

The PCR contained 60 Vbeta and 13 Jbeta primers. Here immunoSEQ multiplex PCR was the method, and the copy in TCRdb shows in-frame clones only, minus some. The profile shows approximately 120,000 clones, 73% of them singletons. The CDR3 length is 14 residues. The V gene's germline CDR1 is PRHDT and CDR2 FYEKMQ (reference sequence). This clone was observed a handful of times. Its antigen is unknown. Sequenced: PBMCs. The clonotype was recovered from a man aged 35 to 55 in good health and CMV-seronegative. The V and J genes are TRBV13 and TRBJ2-5; 8 nucleotides match TRBD2. Near its end, the DNA agrees better with TRBJ2-7, so the J call may be wrong. CDR3 sequence (DNA): TGTGCCAGCAGCTCAGGACTAGCCCTCTACGAGCAGTACTTC. Residues: CASSSGLALYEQYF.